These 8 T cell receptor beta chains were all obtained from the same sample, sequenced in a study of cytomegalovirus exposure and HLA in healthy donors. PCR used 60 Vbeta primers and 13 Jbeta primers. Sequencing was performed with immunoSEQ multiplex PCR; in TCRdb, only in-frame clones are kept and a portion is missing. Seen here are some 140,000 clones, around 78% observed once, and the top ten hold less than 2%. Sequencing used PBMCs. The receptors derive from a woman between 18 and 29 years old in good health and CMV-seronegative.

CDR3 region: CASSLSQGQGVDQPQHF. For the CDR3, the DNA is TGTGCCAGCAGCCTATCCCAGGGACAGGGGGTCGATCAGCCCCAGCATTTT. V is TRBV11-2 and J is TRBJ1-5; 11 bases are shared with TRBD1. With 5 bases clipped from V and 5 bases from J, the junction kept 11 bases outside the gene matches. This CDR3 is 17 amino acids long. The germline gives CDR1 SGHAT, CDR2 FQNNGV.

The V and J genes are TRBV5-1 and TRBJ1-1; D is undetermined. The germline V and J ends were trimmed by 0 bases and 4 bases, with 7 bases remaining between them. The CDR3 extends over 13 amino acids. Germline values: CDR1 SGHRS, CDR2 YFSETQ. CDR3 protein: CASSLVVATEAFF. The CDR3 DNA sequence: TGCGCCAGCAGCTTGGTAGTTGCCACTGAAGCTTTCTTT. Looking up the rest from reference TRBV5-1 and TRBJ1-1 gives the full variable domain: KAGVTQTPRYLIKTRGQQVTLSCSPISGHRSVSWYQQTPGQGLQFLFEYFSETQRNKGNFPGRFSGRQFSNSRSEMNVSTLELGDSALYLCASSLVVATEAFFGQGTRLTVV.

The V and J genes are TRBV9 and TRBJ1-3; possibly TRBD1 for D (6 bases). The CDR3 is made up of 15 amino acids. Per the germline V gene, CDR1 is SGDLS and CDR2 is YYNGEE. The V end was cut by 4 bases, the J end by 2 bases, with 13 bases between. The CDR3 nucleotides are TGTGCCAGCAGCACAGGGCTGGGGGCTGGAAACACCATATATTTT. Translating it yields CASSTGLGAGNTIYF.

The J gene is TRBJ1-3, the V gene TRBV27; D is ambiguous. There are 15 residues in the CDR3. Per germline, CDR1 MNHEY and CDR2 SMNVEV (reference sequence). V gave up 4 bases and J gave up 0 bases, with 10 bases separating them. This CDR3 reads CASSSEEDSGNTIYF. The CDR3 DNA reads TGTGCCAGCAGTTCCGAGGAGGACTCTGGAAACACCATATATTTT.

This clone was detected only once. This rearrangement joins TRBV5-1 to TRBJ2-4; TRBD1 is a possible D gene (5 bases). Germline-derived CDR1 and CDR2 are SGHRS and YFSETQ. CDR3 length equals 14 residues. V shed 0 bases and J shed 8 bases, with 12 bases lying between them. Here the CDR3 reads CASSLDTGDDIQYF. In DNA form, the CDR3 reads TGCGCCAGCAGCTTGGATACAGGTGACGACATTCAGTACTTC. Looking up the rest from reference TRBV5-1 and TRBJ2-4 gives the full variable domain: KAGVTQTPRYLIKTRGQQVTLSCSPISGHRSVSWYQQTPGQGLQFLFEYFSETQRNKGNFPGRFSGRQFSNSRSEMNVSTLELGDSALYLCASSLDTGDDIQYFGAGTRLSVL.

The V call is TRBV7-8, the J call TRBJ2-2; unclear D gene. With 6 bases removed from V and 5 bases from J, the gap between germline ends came to 10 bases. This CDR3 has 13 residues. Per the germline V gene, CDR1 is SGHVS and CDR2 is FQNEAQ. The CDR3: CASRLSGTGELFF. CDR3 bases: TGTGCCAGCAGGCTAAGTGGTACCGGGGAGCTGTTTTTT.

The chain carries TRBV7-2 and TRBJ2-2, with a possible D match to TRBD2 (5 bases). The V gene lost 6 bases and the J gene lost 7 bases, with 12 bases spanning the gap. The CDR3 has 13 amino acids. Germline CDR1 is SGHTA and CDR2 is FQGNSA. The CDR3 nucleotides read TGTGCCAGCAGAATAATAGAGGGCGGGGAGCTGTTTTTT. This sequence encodes CASRIIEGGELFF.

The chain uses TRBV10-3 and TRBJ1-5, with D hard to call. Germline CDR1 is ENHRY and CDR2 is SYGVKD. V dropped 5 bases and J dropped 0 bases, with 11 bases sitting between them. The CDR3 loop spans 15 amino acids. Here the CDR3 DNA reads TGTGCCATCAGTCCCGGAGGGATTAGCAATCAGCCCCAGCATTTT. As protein: CAISPGGISNQPQHF.